This paragraph reports one T cell receptor (beta chain). The clone's antigen remains unknown. No base quality values were provided; no much bigger clone lies one nucleotide off. This sample was included in a study of cytomegalovirus exposure and HLA in healthy donors (TCRdb year 2017). The study in broad terms: According to a later analysis, one platform produced both the 120 validation repertoires and the 620 or so repertoires of the first cohort. The study aimed to test whether cataloging public T cell receptors could reveal signatures of past pathogen exposure. Along with the approximately 650-subject first cohort, a separate validation cohort of over a hundred different subjects was used. The study combined high-throughput TCR immunosequencing, statistical association of individual TCRs with disease status, and machine learning to predict cytomegalovirus infection status.

Separate from the approximately 700-subject first cohort, the validation cohort of over 90 subjects was the group to which the donors belonged. The study at large found these results: A few of the identified cytomegalovirus-associated TCR beta chains were confirmed in vitro to be specific for cytomegalovirus antigens. All 120 or so repertoires were used to score co-occurrence in the validation cohort in a later analysis, because that analysis had no HLA typing for the cohort. A later analysis found that TCRs clustered in the first cohort also tended to co-occur in the roughly 120 validation repertoires, with 94% of cluster scores above 0. The authors suggested that the approach could potentially be extended to other disease states and immunological phenotypes. Cytomegalovirus status was reported to be diagnosed by the classifier with high specificity and sensitivity in both the original and validation cohorts. While some public TCRs were present in many individuals, most TCR sequences turned up only very rarely across donors. In the study, approximately 150 TCR beta chains were listed as associated with cytomegalovirus.

Measured from the cysteine to the phenylalanine, the CDR3 is 13 residues long. The entry retains the CDR3 DNA only, 39 bases that are in frame from base 1. Trimming removed 9 bases from V and 1 base from J, leaving 13 bases between the germline ends. CDR1 and CDR2, per the germline V gene (reference sequence), are MNHEY and SMNVEV. The method behind the library was the immunoSEQ multiplex PCR assay. The authors' analysis ran thus. A statistical classification framework was built to diagnose cytomegalovirus status from the catalog of TCR beta chain sequences. TCRdb re-hosts the immuneACCESS table, in-frame sequences only. Its copies lack some clones; in the studies checked, an unresolved V gene accounts for under half of them, and the cause for the rest is not known. D and trimming were read from the DNA, whereas the V and J calls and clone size are those reported in that table. The sample has 210,000 or so clones on record, 88% of them singletons. The ten most abundant clones make up about 3% of the sample.

This chain joins TRBV27 to TRBJ2-7; D gene: possibly TRBD2, on 7 matching bases. This TCR was sampled from a woman between 18 and 29 years old in good health and CMV-seronegative. The sample taken for sequencing was PBMCs. The DNA sequence reads TGTGCCAGTTCGGCGGGGGCATCCTACGAGCAGTACTTC. Its protein is CASSAGASYEQYF.